These 7 T cell receptor beta chains were sequenced from one sample in a study of OX40 agonist ivuxolimab in advanced cancers. Here immunoSEQ multiplex PCR was the method, and the copy in TCRdb shows in-frame clones only, minus some. The repertoire holds around 74,000 clones, with 75% to 90% as singletons. The sample was CD4+ or CD8+ T cells sorted from blood, taken in a trial of the OX40 agonist ivuxolimab. The receptors stem from an adult with an advanced solid tumor such as melanoma, head and neck, liver or kidney cancer.

This rearrangement joins TRBV7-6 to TRBJ2-7; the match to TRBD2 covers 8 bases. The CDR3 length is 14 residues. After removal of 5 bases from V and 2 bases from J, the junction contained 5 bases not matched to a gene. CDR1 and CDR2 (germline): SGHVS, FNYEAQ. CDR3: CASSPGTRPYEQYF. For the CDR3, the DNA is TGTGCCAGCAGCCCCGGGACTAGGCCCTACGAGCAGTACTTC. Based on the CDR3 plus reference TRBV7-6 and TRBJ2-7, the full variable domain is GAGVSQSPRYKVTKRGQDVALRCDPISGHVSLYWYRQALGQGPEFLTYFNYEAQQDKSGLPNDRFSAERPEGSISTLTIQRTEQRDSAMYRCASSPGTRPYEQYFGPGTRLTVT.

The V and J genes are TRBV9 and TRBJ2-2; no clear D. The V end lost 0 bases, the J end lost 7 bases, and 4 bases lay between the germline ends. CDR1 and CDR2 from the germline V gene are SGDLS and YYNGEE. CDR3 length: 12 residues. The CDR3 nucleotides are TGTGCCAGCAGCGTAGGGGGCGGGGAGCTGTTTTTT. This sequence encodes CASSVGGGELFF.

The chain carries TRBV19 and TRBJ2-2; 9 bases are shared with TRBD1. The CDR3 runs 14 residues. Germline assignment: CDR1 LNHDA and CDR2 SQIVND (reference sequence). The V segment lost 10 bases and the J segment 6 bases; nucleotides outside the gene matches: 9. CDR3 residues: CATRDRVVPGELFF. The CDR3 nucleotides read TGTGCCACCCGGGACAGGGTAGTTCCCGGGGAGCTGTTTTTT.

The chain has TRBV1 and TRBJ2-4; TRBD2 was called by the table and not checked on the DNA. TRBV1 constitutes a pseudogene. The CDR3 has 16 residues. CDR3 sequence: CTSSGRMELAKNIQYF. The CDR3 bases are TGCACCAGCAGCGGGAGGATGGAACTAGCCAAAAACATTCAGTACTTC.

The chain uses TRBV7-2 and TRBJ2-5; D may match TRBD1 or TRBD2 (5 bases each). Per germline, CDR1 SGHTA and CDR2 FQGNSA. The CDR3 loop spans 13 amino acids. The germline V and J ends were trimmed by 5 bases and 1 base, with 8 bases remaining between them. CDR3 sequence: CASSRDPQETQYF. The CDR3 DNA reads TGTGCCAGCAGCCGGGACCCCCAAGAGACCCAGTACTTC.

Written as DNA, the CDR3 is TGCGCCAGCAGCCAAGTAGATATGGGACTAGTGTCCAATGAGCAGTTCTTC. Amino acids: CASSQVDMGLVSNEQFF. V and J are TRBV4-3 and TRBJ2-1; 8 nucleotides agree with TRBD2. The CDR3 is made up of 17 amino acids. J lost 6 bases, V lost 1 base, and 11 bases had no gene match. Germline assignment: CDR1 LGHNA and CDR2 YSLEER.

The genes are TRBV11-2 and TRBJ2-2, with D unclear. The V end was cut by 5 bases, the J end by 2 bases, with 12 bases between. The CDR3 consists of 15 residues. In germline, CDR1 is SGHAT, CDR2 FQNNGV. CDR3: CASSTLPGNTGELFF. In nucleotides, the CDR3 is TGTGCCAGCAGCACCCTGCCGGGCAACACCGGGGAGCTGTTTTTT.